The TCR beta chain described here comes from a study of blood T cells in healthy people across ages. Study observations and caveats: The recorded TCR beta diversity per million T cells decreased in a roughly linear manner with age.

With 2 bases removed from V and 10 bases from J, the gap between germline ends came to 9 bases. The CDR3 loop spans 12 amino acids. Looked up from germline, CDR1 is SEHNR and CDR2 is FQNEAQ (reference sequence). About this clonotype: Its antigen is still unknown.

Each sample gave at least 7 million isolated PBMCs. Next came a second PCR, run for about 6 to 11 cycles, which used a sample-barcoded 5' primer along with a J-beta primer mix. The authors tagged each cDNA molecule using a template-switch adaptor with 12 random nucleotides. TCRdb itself ran the 5' RACE reads through MiXCR, one entry per CDR3 protein. The sample holds roughly 800,000 distinct CDR3 sequences; under 40% are singletons and the top ten take approximately 13%. The sequence derives from a man aged 18 to 29 in good health. Material: blood. The chain links TRBV7-9 to TRBJ1-5; TRBD1 is a possible D gene (5 bases). The CDR3 DNA follows: TGTGCCAGCAGCTTACAGGGTGACCCCCAGCATTTT. Translation: CASSLQGDPQHF. Filled out from reference TRBV7-9 and TRBJ1-5, the complete variable domain reads DTGVSQNPRHKITKRGQNVTFRCDPISEHNRLYWYRQTLGQGPEFLTYFQNEAQLEKSRLLSDRFSAERPKGSFSTLEIQRTEQGDSAMYLCASSLQGDPQHFGDGTRLSIL.